Reported below is one TCR beta chain. The data originate from a study of blood T cell repertoires in COVID-19. Study-level information: Samples came from the United States, Italy and Spain, spanning acute and convalescent COVID-19. The analysed material was cDNA or gDNA that came from T cells, B-cell-depleted T cells, or PBMCs.

The authors' processing: How many nucleated cells were present was estimated from reference gene primer amplification. Here immunoSEQ multiplex PCR was the method, and the copy in TCRdb shows in-frame clones only, minus some. The V and J calls and the clone size are those of that table, but D and trimming were determined from the DNA. This sample has approximately 66,000 clones, with 70% to 90% found just once. The sequencing input was peripheral blood. This TCR derives from a middle-aged man with active COVID-19.

As DNA, the CDR3 is TGTGCCAGCAGACCACTAGCGGGGGGGCTGACTGAGCAGTTCTTC. This translates into CASRPLAGGLTEQFF. The rearrangement uses TRBV7-8 and TRBJ2-1; the match to TRBD2 covers 13 bases. This CDR3 is built from 15 residues. Germline CDR1 reads SGHVS; CDR2 reads FQNEAQ. V shed 6 bases and J 9 bases; nucleotides not matched to a gene: 8.